The clone carrying this TCR beta chain came up once. Its antigen is unidentified. The CDR3 is 17 residues long. V lost 5 bases to trimming and J lost 6 bases; unmatched junction nucleotides: 10. The V gene's germline CDR1 is SGHNT and CDR2 YENEEA. PCR amplification relied on 60 Vbeta primers (plus 13 Jbeta primers). Produced via immunoSEQ multiplex PCR; TCRdb's table is partial and in-frame only. This sample has 85,000 to 100,000 clones, with roughly four fifths found just once. The data stem from a study of cytomegalovirus exposure and HLA in healthy donors. Study-wide points: In a later analysis, TCR association rates varied by HLA locus: DRB1 most, HLA-C fewest.

The rearrangement joins TRBV11-3 to TRBJ2-1; 13 nucleotides align to TRBD2. Sequencing input: PBMCs. This receptor was taken from a human donor in good health. CDR3 sequence reads: CASSPAQGLAGLNEQFF. CDR3 DNA: TGTGCCAGCAGCCCGGCACAGGGACTAGCGGGGCTCAATGAGCAGTTCTTC. Full variable domain (remainder filled in from reference TRBV11-3 and TRBJ2-1): EAGVVQSPRYKIIEKKQPVAFWCNPISGHNTLYWYLQNLGQGPELLIRYENEEAVDDSQLPKDRFSAERLKGVDSTLKIQPAELGDSAVYLCASSPAQGLAGLNEQFFGPGTRLTVL.